The 19 T cell receptor beta chains below were found in one sample sequenced in a study of beta chain features in type 1 diabetes. Investigators reverse transcribed all isolated RNA, so they sequenced expressed TCRB transcripts. Generated by immunoSEQ multiplex PCR, the TCRdb table keeps only in-frame clones and is missing some. The table includes 430,000 or so clones, about 10% detected once. Sequencing was carried out using naive CD4+ T cells from blood. These receptors all come from a woman aged 18 to 35 in good health.

This clone showed up just a few times. This chain links TRBV10-3 with TRBJ2-1; 10 positions agree with TRBD2. The CDR3 loop spans 15 amino acids. V gave up 5 bases and J gave up 3 bases; unmatched junction bases: 4. The V gene's germline CDR1 is ENHRY and CDR2 SYGVKD. The CDR3 spells CAISPTSGDYNEQFF. The CDR3 region has the DNA TGTGCCATCAGTCCAACTAGCGGGGACTACAATGAGCAGTTCTTC.

There are many counts of this clone. The chain is built from TRBV30 and TRBJ2-7; possible D gene TRBD2, 5 bases. The CDR3 runs 13 residues. CDR1 is GTSNPN and CDR2 is SVGIG in the germline V gene (reference sequence). V was trimmed by 3 bases and J by 6 bases, leaving 15 bases between them. The CDR3 DNA sequence: TGTGCCTGGAGACGCCTCGGCGGAGGCGAGCAGTACTTC. Protein product: CAWRRLGGGEQYF.

There are a few counts of this clone. The CDR3: CASSVAMDRETQYF. CDR3 coding DNA: TGTGCCAGCAGCGTAGCTATGGATCGGGAGACCCAGTACTTC. This sequence joins TRBV9 and TRBJ2-5; D gene unclear. Deletions cut 0 bases from V and 5 bases from J, with 11 bases between. The germline V gene has CDR1 SGDLS and CDR2 YYNGEE. The CDR3 is made up of 14 amino acids.

This clone was detected a few times. The chain has TRBV28 and TRBJ2-3, with TRBD2 matching 7 bases. Germline lookup yields CDR1 MDHEN and CDR2 SYDVKM. Unmatched junction bases numbered 6, after V lost 1 base and J lost 2 bases. The CDR3 has 16 amino acids. For the CDR3, the DNA is TGTGCCAGCAGTTTATACAGGACTAGAATCACAGATACGCAGTATTTT. This codes for CASSLYRTRITDTQYF.

This chain connects TRBV27 to TRBJ2-7, with 9 positions matching TRBD1. V was clipped by 8 bases and J by 3 bases; unmatched bases: 11. The V gene's germline CDR1 is MNHEY and CDR2 SMNVEV (reference sequence). The length of the CDR3 is 15 residues. DNA for the CDR3: TGTGCCAGCGCCCGCATGACAGGGGGGTTCTACGAGCAGTACGTC. The encoded protein is CASARMTGGFYEQYV.

The V gene is TRBV7-3, the J gene TRBJ2-1; the match to TRBD2 covers 9 bases. CDR1 is SGHTA, CDR2 FQGTGA, per germline. CDR3 size: 13 residues. V gave up 5 bases and J gave up 13 bases; unmatched junction bases: 9. For the CDR3, the DNA is TGTGCCAGCAGCGCAGCGGGAGGCTTTTTCCAGTTCTTC. Protein product: CASSAAGGFFQFF.

The CDR3 DNA reads as TGCGCCAGCAGCCAGAACAGAGTAAGGTCCGGGGAGCTGTTTTTT. This translates into CASSQNRVRSGELFF. The chain uses TRBV4-3 and TRBJ2-2, with D uncertain. Germline CDR1 is LGHNA and CDR2 is YSLEER. The CDR3 totals 15 residues. The V gene lost 3 bases and the J gene lost 6 bases, with 14 bases spanning the gap.

The chain couples TRBV30 to TRBJ2-5, with 7 bases fitting TRBD2. CDR1 is GTSNPN, CDR2 SVGIG, per germline (reference sequence). This CDR3 is 16 amino acids long. Losses at the gene ends were 0 bases for V and 2 bases for J; bases not matched to a gene: 9. The CDR3 region is CAWSVRRGRLQETQYF. The CDR3 DNA follows: TGTGCCTGGAGTGTACGTCGCGGGAGACTACAAGAGACCCAGTACTTC.

The CDR3 DNA is TGCAGCGTTGCCAGGGAGTGGGATGGCTACACCTTC. This encodes CSVAREWDGYTF. This sequence joins TRBV29-1 and TRBJ1-2; D is possibly TRBD1 (5 bases). The CDR3 length is 12 residues. V lost 4 bases and J 6 bases, leaving 12 bases between the germline ends. In germline, CDR1 is SQVTM, CDR2 ANQGSEA.

The gene calls are TRBV28 and TRBJ1-1; 9 nucleotides line up with TRBD1. This CDR3 is built from 15 residues. V shed 7 bases, J shed 1 base, and the junction held 7 bases outside the gene matches. Germline assignment: CDR1 MDHEN and CDR2 SYDVKM. CDR3 region: CASTTQGQGNTEAFF. CDR3 nucleotides: TGTGCCAGCACTACCCAGGGACAGGGGAACACTGAAGCTTTCTTT.

CDR3 DNA sequence: TGTGCCAGCAGGTACAGGGGAGTGACAGATACGCAGTATTTT. Protein sequence: CASRYRGVTDTQYF. J is TRBJ2-3 and V is TRBV2; 7 nucleotides line up with TRBD1. Germline-derived CDR1 and CDR2 are SNHLY and FYNNEI. Trimming removed 6 bases from V and 3 bases from J; junction bases left unmatched: 6. The CDR3 is made up of 14 amino acids. The full variable domain, rest sourced from reference TRBV2 and TRBJ2-3, is EPEVTQTPSHQVTQMGQEVILRCVPISNHLYFYWYRQILGQKVEFLVSFYNNEISEKSEIFDDQFSVERPDGSNFTLKIRSTKLEDSAMYFCASRYRGVTDTQYFGPGTRLTVL.

This clone was detected a few times. The chain's CDR3 is CASSLVSGEETQYF. CDR3 nucleotide sequence: TGTGCCAGCAGTTTGGTCAGTGGGGAAGAGACCCAGTACTTC. V and J are TRBV28 and TRBJ2-5; D remains unclear. The CDR3 runs to 14 residues. Looked up from germline, CDR1 is MDHEN and CDR2 is SYDVKM. The ends were cut back, 3 bases at V and 3 bases at J, with 11 bases in the middle.

In regard to this clone: A much larger clone sits a single nucleotide away, making a read error possible. Other nucleotide sequences from this sample produce the same CDR3. The V call is TRBV9, the J call TRBJ2-3; D remains unclear. CDR3 length: 12 residues. CDR1 is SGDLS, CDR2 YYNGEE, per germline. V lost 4 bases and J lost 2, with 5 bases in between. This CDR3 reads CASSPSTDTQYF. As DNA, the CDR3 is TGTGCCAGCAGCCCCTCCACAGATACGCAGTATTTT.

This rearrangement joins TRBV5-6 to TRBJ2-3; D unresolved. V lost 3 bases and J lost 2, with 4 bases in between. Per the germline V gene, CDR1 is SGHDT and CDR2 is YYEEEE. CDR3 length: 12 residues. The CDR3 nucleotides are TGTGCCAGCAGCTACTACACAGATACGCAGTATTTT. Amino acid sequence: CASSYYTDTQYF. Using reference TRBV5-6 and TRBJ2-3 for the parts outside the CDR3, the full variable domain is DAGVTQSPTHLIKTRGQQVTLRCSPKSGHDTVSWYQQALGQGPQFIFQYYEEEERQRGNFPDRFSGHQFPNYSSELNVNALLLGDSALYLCASSYYTDTQYFGPGTRLTVL.

In this sample, this clone turned up a few times. The rearrangement uses TRBV5-1 and TRBJ2-3, with TRBD1 matching over 8 bases. CDR1 and CDR2 (germline): SGHRS, YFSETQ. The V segment lost 4 bases and the J segment 1 base; nucleotides outside the gene matches: 5. The CDR3 contains 15 residues. The CDR3 spells CASSTVTGGTDTQYF. The CDR3 DNA follows: TGCGCCAGCAGCACGGTGACAGGGGGCACAGATACGCAGTATTTT.

The chain uses TRBV9 and TRBJ1-5; 7 bases align to TRBD1. Germline V CDR1 and CDR2: SGDLS, YYNGEE. The CDR3 is 14 amino acids. The V gene end was trimmed by 2 bases and the J gene end by 3 bases; junction bases not matched to a gene: 2. In DNA form, the CDR3 reads TGTGCCAGCAGCGTGGGACAGCTCAATCAGCCCCAGCATTTT. This encodes CASSVGQLNQPQHF.

The V gene is TRBV28, the J gene TRBJ2-3; D is uncertain. There are 13 residues in the CDR3. Germline lookup yields CDR1 MDHEN and CDR2 SYDVKM. V gave up 3 bases and J gave up 2 bases, with 6 bases separating them. CDR3 residues: CASSFRNTDTQYF. CDR3 nucleotides: TGTGCCAGCAGTTTCAGGAACACAGATACGCAGTATTTT.

CDR3 sequence (DNA): TGCGCCAGCAGCCATCCGGGACGCTCCCGAGAGTATGGCTACACCTTC. This sequence encodes CASSHPGRSREYGYTF. V gene TRBV4-1 combines with J gene TRBJ1-2, with TRBD1 as a possible D gene (5 bases). Germline V gene lookup returns CDR1 MGHRA and CDR2 YSYEKL. Trimming took off 3 bases at V and 5 bases at J, with 19 bases between the two ends. The CDR3 extends over 16 amino acids.

The table lists this clone with a few counts. The CDR3 region is CASGAGARETQYF. The CDR3 nucleotides are TGTGCCTCTGGGGCGGGTGCGCGAGAGACCCAGTACTTC. The chain uses TRBV9 and TRBJ2-5; D might be TRBD1 or TRBD2, each matching 5 bases. Germline V gene data show CDR1 as SGDLS and CDR2 as YYNGEE. This CDR3 spans 13 amino acids. V was cut by 10 bases and J by 4 bases, with 17 bases left in between. Complete variable domain (other parts from reference TRBV9 and TRBJ2-5): DSGVTQTPKHLITATGQRVTLRCSPRSGDLSVYWYQQSLDQGLQFLIQYYNGEERAKGNILERFSAQQFPDLHSELNLSSLELGDSALYFCASGAGARETQYFGPGTRLLVL.